These T cell receptor beta chains were read from a single sample in a study of blood T cell repertoires in COVID-19. The table came from immunoSEQ multiplex PCR; TCRdb's copy has only in-frame clones and leaves some out. The table records 120,000 to 150,000 clones, roughly 80% of them present only once. The sample taken for sequencing was peripheral blood. All receptors come from a woman in her 40s with active or convalescent COVID-19. Each CDR3 is given with its conserved first and last residue. A D gene is named only where the DNA matches it firmly. Clone size is given for some rows only: seen once, a few or many times, or a class if the clone is expanded.

TRBV19	TRBJ2-7	.	.	TGTGCCTTAAGGGGGGGGCCGCAGCCTCCCTTCTACGAGCAGTACTTC	CALRGGPQPPFYEQYF
TRBV6-5	TRBJ2-7	.	TRBD1	TGTGCCAGCAGTTACTCCCAGGGGGTATACGAGCAGTACTTC	CASSYSQGVYEQYF
TRBV6-6	TRBJ1-1	.	.	TGTGCCAGCAGGGGGGCTGGGAACACTGAAGCTTTCTTT	CASRGAGNTEAFF
TRBV4-2	TRBJ1-6	.	.	TGTGCCAGCAGCCAAGATCCACAGGGAGCTTCACCCCTCCACTTT	CASSQDPQGASPLHF
TRBV6-5	TRBJ2-7	.	TRBD1	TGTGCCAGCAGACCGACAGGGGCGAGGGACGAGCAGTACTTC	CASRPTGARDEQYF
TRBV6-2/TRBV6-3	TRBJ2-5	.	.	TGTGCCAGCAGTTATCTGCAGGGTGCAAAGACCCAGTACTTC	CASSYLQGAKTQYF
TRBV2	TRBJ2-1	.	TRBD2	TGTGCCAGCAGGCAGACTAGCGGGGGCTACAATGAGCAGTTCTTC	CASRQTSGGYNEQFF
TRBV11-2	TRBJ1-2	.	.	TGTGCCAGCAGCCCCTTCGTGGAGAGTACTTATGGCTACACCTTC	CASSPFVESTYGYTF
TRBV6-2/TRBV6-3	TRBJ2-5	.	.	TGTGCCAGCAGCCCCTTAGGGAGGCAAGAGACCCAGTACTTC	CASSPLGRQETQYF
TRBV19	TRBJ1-3	.	.	TGTGCCAGTAAGCCTACAGGGACGGGAAACACCATATATTTT	CASKPTGTGNTIYF
TRBV5-1	TRBJ1-2	.	TRBD1	TGCGCCAGCACCAACCAACCGGGACAGGGCCGGAACTATGGCTACACCTTC	CASTNQPGQGRNYGYTF
TRBV19	TRBJ1-2	.	TRBD1	TGTGCCAGTAGTAAGGGACAGGGTCCCTATGGCTACACCTTC	CASSKGQGPYGYTF
TRBV7-2	TRBJ2-1	.	TRBD1	TGTGCCAGCAGCTTGGGACAGGGGGTACAAGAGCAGTTCTTC	CASSLGQGVQEQFF
TRBV6-2/TRBV6-3	TRBJ1-1	.	.	TGTGCCAGCAGTTACGGGGGGGACTTTAACACTGAAGCTTTCTTT	CASSYGGDFNTEAFF
TRBV27	TRBJ1-5	.	TRBD1	TGTGCCAGCAATTCCCTGGACAGGGTTGATCAGCCCCAGCATTTT	CASNSLDRVDQPQHF
TRBV11-2	TRBJ2-7	.	.	TGTGCCAGCAGCCGGGACCTACCCGGTGGAGGGAGCTCCTACGAGCAGTACTTC	CASSRDLPGGGSSYEQYF
TRBV3-1/TRBV3-2	TRBJ2-7	.	TRBD2	TGTGCCAGCAGCCAAGGCGGGGGACCCTACGAGCAGTACTTC	CASSQGGGPYEQYF
TRBV5-1	TRBJ2-3	.	TRBD2	TGCGCCAGCAGCTTGGTAGGGTACGGTGCTCGCGGGAGAGGCACAGATACGCAGTATTTT	CASSLVGYGARGRGTDTQYF
TRBV18	TRBJ2-1	.	TRBD2	TGTGCCAGCTCACCTACAAGAACCCGGACTAGCGGGAGAGACAATGAGCAGTTCTTC	CASSPTRTRTSGRDNEQFF
TRBV18	TRBJ2-7	.	TRBD2	TGTGCCAGCTCACCCTCAGCGGGAGGGCTTAACGAGCAGTACTTC	CASSPSAGGLNEQYF
TRBV6-2/TRBV6-3	TRBJ2-1	.	TRBD2	TGTGCCAGCAGTTACAGCGGGGCCCCCCACAATGAGCAGTTCTTC	CASSYSGAPHNEQFF
TRBV30	TRBJ1-2	.	.	TGTGCCTGGAGTGCCGGGGGATACTATGGCTACACCTTC	CAWSAGGYYGYTF
TRBV21-1	TRBJ1-2	.	.	TGTGCCAGCCGAACTATCACCCCGGGGAGCCGAAACTCCGGCTACACCTTC	CASRTITPGSRNSGYTF
TRBV3-1/TRBV3-2	TRBJ1-2	.	.	TGTGCCAGCAGCCAAGATCACCGGGCGGAGGGTGGCTACACCTTC	CASSQDHRAEGGYTF
TRBV28	TRBJ1-5	few	.	TGTGCCAGCAGTCCAAGGGGTTTCGCGATGGGTCAGCCCCAGCATTTT	CASSPRGFAMGQPQHF
TRBV28	TRBJ1-1	.	TRBD1	TGTGCCAGCAGTCAGGGGGTCCGGACGGCGAACACTGAAGCTTTCTTT	CASSQGVRTANTEAFF
TRBV6-5	TRBJ1-5	once	.	TGTGCCAGCAGTTACTCCGGTAGGGGGTATAACCAGCCCCAGCATTTT	CASSYSGRGYNQPQHF
TRBV3-1/TRBV3-2	TRBJ2-1	.	TRBD2	TGTGCCAGCAGCACGGGACTAGCGGGACTTGAGCAGTTCTTC	CASSTGLAGLEQFF
TRBV27	TRBJ1-1	.	TRBD1	TGTGCCAGCAGTTTATACCCCGCCGCGACAGGGTCGAAGAACACTGAAGCTTTCTTT	CASSLYPAATGSKNTEAFF
TRBV7-2	TRBJ2-7	.	.	TGTGCCAGCAGCTTAGCAAGGGGGACCTACGAGCAGTACTTC	CASSLARGTYEQYF
TRBV28	TRBJ2-2	once	TRBD2	TGTGCCACCCGGGGGGGCGCGAACACCGGGGAGCTGTTTTTT	CATRGGANTGELFF
TRBV28	TRBJ1-4	.	.	TGTGCCAGCAGTTTGGTAGGGGGGGATGAAAAACTGTTTTTT	CASSLVGGDEKLFF
TRBV20-1	TRBJ2-1	.	.	TGCAGTGCTAGTAAGGAGGGCCGAGGAAATGAGCAGTTCTTC	CSASKEGRGNEQFF
TRBV5-1	TRBJ1-2	.	.	TGCGCCAGCAGCTTGGACGGGAATTCCTATGGCTACACCTTC	CASSLDGNSYGYTF
TRBV5-4	TRBJ1-4	.	.	TGTGCCAGCAGCTTGGATCAGGGTGGGGAAAAACTGTTTTTT	CASSLDQGGEKLFF
TRBV28	TRBJ1-1	.	.	TGTGCCAGCAGTTGGGCGTTCTCGGGGACTGAAGCTTTCTTT	CASSWAFSGTEAFF
TRBV12-3/TRBV12-4	TRBJ1-1	.	.	TGTGCCAGCACCGTATCCAGGGGAACTGAAGCTTTCTTT	CASTVSRGTEAFF
TRBV6-5	TRBJ2-7	.	.	TGTGCCAGCAGTCGCTCCGGGGTAGGTGCGAACGAGCAGTACTTC	CASSRSGVGANEQYF
TRBV5-4	TRBJ1-6	.	TRBD1	TGTGCCAGCAGCCTGGACAGGGGAACTTCACCCCTCCACTTT	CASSLDRGTSPLHF
TRBV28	TRBJ1-1	.	.	TGTGCCACCGATAGTCCCCCGAACACTGAAGCTTTCTTT	CATDSPPNTEAFF
TRBV11-3	TRBJ2-2	.	.	TGTGCCAGCAGCTTAGATGAGGGTTCCGGGGAGCTGTTTTTT	CASSLDEGSGELFF
TRBV5-4	TRBJ1-3	.	.	TGTGCCAGCAGCTTGGGGCCGTCCTCTGGAAACACCATATATTTT	CASSLGPSSGNTIYF